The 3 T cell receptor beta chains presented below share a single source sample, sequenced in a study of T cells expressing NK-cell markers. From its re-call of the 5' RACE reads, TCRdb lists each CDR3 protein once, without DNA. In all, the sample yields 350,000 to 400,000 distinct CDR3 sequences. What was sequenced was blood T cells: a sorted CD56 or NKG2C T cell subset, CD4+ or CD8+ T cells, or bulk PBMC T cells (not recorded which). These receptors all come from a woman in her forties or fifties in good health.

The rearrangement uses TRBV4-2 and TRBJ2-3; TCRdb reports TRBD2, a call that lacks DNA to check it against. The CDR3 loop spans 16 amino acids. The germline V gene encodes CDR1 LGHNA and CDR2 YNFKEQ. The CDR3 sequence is CASSQVGTSGRDTQYF.

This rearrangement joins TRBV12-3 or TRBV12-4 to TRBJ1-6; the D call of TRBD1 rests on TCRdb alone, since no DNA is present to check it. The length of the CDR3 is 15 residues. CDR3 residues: CASSLRDRSDSPLHF.

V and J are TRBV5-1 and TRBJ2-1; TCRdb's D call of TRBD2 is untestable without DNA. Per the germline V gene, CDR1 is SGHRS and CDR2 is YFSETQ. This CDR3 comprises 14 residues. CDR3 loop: CASRPSLAANEQFF.